Each of the 17 T cell receptor beta chains below was sequenced from the same sample in a study of T cells in women clearing cervical HPV infection. TCRdb's table, derived via immunoSEQ multiplex PCR, lists solely in-frame clones and lacks some. The repertoire table contains roughly 50,000 clones. Sequencing was performed on blood buffy coat. These receptors all come from a woman between 18 and 75 years old with a cervical HPV16 infection that either progressed to CIN3+ or cleared (not recorded which).

A note on this clone: The read comes to an end 3 residues before the CDR3 does, leaving the germline J gene to fill in the end. This chain uses TRBV29-1 with TRBJ2-7; D is possibly TRBD1 (6 bases). The length of the CDR3 is 13 residues. V shed 7 bases and J shed 5 bases, with 18 bases lying between them. Looked up from germline, CDR1 is SQVTM and CDR2 is ANQGSEA. The covered CDR3 bases are TGCAGCGCCCAAACGGGCAGGGGTGACGAG. Its protein is CSAQTGRGDE. The complete CDR3 reads CSAQTGRGDEQYF.

On this clone itself: The read ends 3 residues shy of where the CDR3 ends; the end is completed using the germline J gene. The chain combines TRBV7-3 with TRBJ2-1; 7 bases match TRBD2. This CDR3 is 14 amino acids long. Germline assignment: CDR1 SGHTA and CDR2 FQGTGA. Trimming took 2 bases from V and 7 from J; bases not matched to a gene: 5. CDR3 loop: CASSLAGVRNEQFF. The part of the CDR3 DNA that was read is TGTGCCAGCAGCTTAGCGGGAGTTCGGAATGAG.

About this clone itself: Sequencing ends 3 residues short of the CDR3 end; the germline J gene provides the rest. The chain has TRBV5-4 and TRBJ2-5; maybe TRBD2 (6 bases). The CDR3 length is 14 residues. From germline, CDR1 is SGHNT and CDR2 YYREEE (reference sequence). Between the trimmed V and J ends, which lost 5 bases and 5 bases, there was a span of 16 bases. The CDR3 loop is CASRKDPRGETQYF. CDR3 DNA, as far as it was read: TGTGCCAGCAGGAAAGACCCCCGGGGGGAGACC.

As to this clone: The CDR3 is cut off 3 residues early in the read; its end comes from the germline J gene. The chain uses TRBV28 and TRBJ2-3; 8 nucleotides line up with TRBD2. CDR3 length: 15 amino acids. From germline, CDR1 is MDHEN and CDR2 SYDVKM. The junction had 7 bases not matched to a gene; V was cut back by 6 bases and J by 2 bases. The CDR3 bases that were read are TGTGCCAGCAGGGAGGCGGGAGGACCCACAGATACG. It yields the protein CASREAGGPTDT. The full CDR3 sequence reads CASREAGGPTDTQYF.

Remarks on this clone: The read finishes 3 residues shy of the CDR3 end, and the germline J gene is used to complete it. This sequence joins TRBV19 and TRBJ1-6; the D gene is possibly TRBD1 (5 bases). The CDR3 has 13 residues. Germline CDR1 reads LNHDA; CDR2 reads SQIVND (reference sequence). V lost 9 bases and J lost 2, with 8 bases in between. The sequenced CDR3 bases are TGTGCCAGCGGGGGTCCCTATAATTCACCC. Encoded protein: CASGGPYNSP. The complete CDR3 protein is CASGGPYNSPLHF.

In the case of this clone: The read stops 3 residues short of the end of the CDR3; the missing end is completed from the germline J gene. V and J are TRBV23-1 and TRBJ1-5, with D perhaps matching TRBD1 (6 bases). TRBV23-1 counts as an open reading frame of uncertain function. V lost 4 bases to trimming and J lost 2 bases, with 18 bases between them. The CDR3 has 17 amino acids. The covered CDR3 bases are TGCGCCAGCAGTCGGTGGCCAGGGGCGGACGGCAATCAGCCC. Translating it yields CASSRWPGADGNQP. The entire CDR3 protein is CASSRWPGADGNQPQHF.

Points on this clone: The read terminates 3 residues ahead of where the CDR3 ends, so the germline J gene completes it. V usage is TRBV11-3 and J usage is TRBJ2-5, with a possible D match to TRBD2 (7 bases). This CDR3 has 15 amino acids. Trimming removed 2 bases at V and 4 bases at J, with 14 bases between. Looked up from germline, CDR1 is SGHNT and CDR2 is YENEEA. CDR3 loop: CASSLRGGSGETQYF. CDR3 DNA, as far as it was read: TGTGCCAGCAGCTTAAGGGGGGGGAGCGGAGAGACC.

Remarks on this clone: Read coverage stops 3 residues before the CDR3 terminus; the germline J gene supplies the remainder. This chain joins TRBV5-1 and TRBJ2-7; D is possibly TRBD2 (5 bases). V dropped 0 bases and J dropped 6 bases, with 19 bases sitting between them. The CDR3 covers 16 residues. CDR1 and CDR2 from the germline V gene are SGHRS and YFSETQ. The covered CDR3 bases are TGCGCCAGCAGCTTGGCCGAGGGTCCGGAGGAGGTCGAG. Encoded protein: CASSLAEGPEEVE. The entire CDR3 reads CASSLAEGPEEVEQYF.

On this clone itself: The read terminates 3 residues ahead of where the CDR3 ends, so the germline J gene completes it. The V and J genes are TRBV20-1 and TRBJ1-5; D perhaps matches TRBD1 (6 bases). This CDR3 region has 13 residues. CDR1 is DFQATT, CDR2 SNEGSKA, per germline (reference sequence). With 4 bases removed from V and 8 bases from J, the gap between germline ends came to 15 bases. Partial CDR3 DNA: TGCAGTGCTAAAGACAGGACTGGCAAGCCC. It is translated as CSAKDRTGKP. In full, the CDR3 reads CSAKDRTGKPQHF.

Worth noting for this clone: The read comes to an end 3 residues before the CDR3 does, leaving the germline J gene to fill in the end. This chain uses TRBV7-3 with TRBJ1-2; a possible D gene is TRBD1 (5 bases). Germline lookup yields CDR1 SGHTA and CDR2 FQGTGA. This CDR3 has 13 residues. CDR3 in amino acids: CASSSESGGGYTF. Incomplete CDR3 DNA: TGTGCCAGCAGCTCTGAAAGCGGGGGGGGC.

With respect to this clone: The sequence runs out 3 residues before the end of the CDR3; the remainder is reconstructed from the germline J gene. V gene TRBV11-2 combines with J gene TRBJ1-6, with D perhaps matching TRBD1 (6 bases). Germline V lookup: CDR1 SGHAT, CDR2 FQNNGV. The CDR3 has 14 residues. The ends were cut back, 4 bases at V and 6 bases at J, with 10 bases in the middle. The sequenced CDR3 bases are TGTGCCAGCAGCTCCGGACAGTCTAATTCACCC. Its protein is CASSSGQSNSP. The complete CDR3 sequence is CASSSGQSNSPLHF.

Concerning this clone: The read terminates 3 residues before the CDR3 end, so the remaining end is supplied by the germline J gene. V gene TRBV11-1 combines with J gene TRBJ2-5, with a possible D match to TRBD1 (5 bases). Germline lookup yields CDR1 SGHAT and CDR2 FQDESV (reference sequence). The CDR3 totals 14 residues. Trimming left V 2 bases short and J 1 base short, with 8 bases between. The CDR3 bases that were read are TGTGCCAGCAGCTTATTCACAGGCCAAGAGACC. Its translation: CASSLFTGQET. The CDR3 in its entirety is CASSLFTGQETQYF.

The CDR3 DNA, read in part, is TGCAGTGCTAGACCGGGACAGGGTAGAGACACC. Translation: CSARPGQGRDT. The whole CDR3 reads CSARPGQGRDTIYF. The gene calls are TRBV20-1 and TRBJ1-3; 9 bases agree with TRBD1. Coverage ceases 3 residues before the CDR3 finishes, and the germline J gene fills in the end. V dropped 2 bases and J dropped 8; count of bases not matched to a gene: 7. Germline V CDR1 and CDR2: DFQATT, SNEGSKA (reference sequence). CDR3 length equals 14 residues.

Worth noting for this clone: The DNA ends 3 residues before the CDR3 does, and the rest of the CDR3 is filled in from the germline J gene. The genes are TRBV11-2 and TRBJ2-2; D ambiguous. The CDR3 runs 15 residues. CDR1 and CDR2 from the germline V gene are SGHAT and FQNNGV. V lost 0 bases and J lost 5, with 10 bases in between. The sequenced part of the CDR3 DNA is TGTGCCAGCAGCTTAGATCAGTATCCGACCGGGGAG. It translates to CASSLDQYPTGE. The full CDR3 is CASSLDQYPTGELFF.

The covered CDR3 bases are TGTGCCAGCAGTGAAGTGCCACAGGGTAACTACCTCTACGAG. This sequence encodes CASSEVPQGNYLYE. The full CDR3 reads CASSEVPQGNYLYEQYF. V and J are TRBV2 and TRBJ2-7; D possibly corresponds to TRBD1 (6 bases). The CDR3 end falls 3 residues outside the read, so it is completed with the germline J gene. There are 17 residues in the CDR3. Germline lookup yields CDR1 SNHLY and CDR2 FYNNEI. The germline V and J ends were trimmed by 1 base and 3 bases, with 19 bases remaining between them.

On this clone: The read is 3 residues too short to cover the CDR3 end, so that end is filled in from the germline J gene. This chain uses TRBV5-1 with TRBJ2-3; TRBD2 matches at 14 bases. From germline, CDR1 is SGHRS and CDR2 YFSETQ. The CDR3 sequence is 16 residues long. Partial CDR3 DNA: TGCGCCAGCAGCCAGGGACTAGCGGGGGTGCTTGGGACG. Protein sequence: CASSQGLAGVLGT. The whole CDR3 is CASSQGLAGVLGTQYF.

Remarks on this clone: The DNA ends 3 residues before the CDR3 does, and the rest of the CDR3 is filled in from the germline J gene. The genes are TRBV20-1 and TRBJ1-5; no firm D call. The germline gives CDR1 DFQATT, CDR2 SNEGSKA (reference sequence). The V and J ends lost 0 bases and 4 bases respectively, with 4 bases between them. The CDR3 is 12 amino acids. CDR3 bases read: TGCAGTGCTAGAGATCAGAATCAGCCC. Protein product: CSARDQNQP. The full CDR3 protein is CSARDQNQPQHF.